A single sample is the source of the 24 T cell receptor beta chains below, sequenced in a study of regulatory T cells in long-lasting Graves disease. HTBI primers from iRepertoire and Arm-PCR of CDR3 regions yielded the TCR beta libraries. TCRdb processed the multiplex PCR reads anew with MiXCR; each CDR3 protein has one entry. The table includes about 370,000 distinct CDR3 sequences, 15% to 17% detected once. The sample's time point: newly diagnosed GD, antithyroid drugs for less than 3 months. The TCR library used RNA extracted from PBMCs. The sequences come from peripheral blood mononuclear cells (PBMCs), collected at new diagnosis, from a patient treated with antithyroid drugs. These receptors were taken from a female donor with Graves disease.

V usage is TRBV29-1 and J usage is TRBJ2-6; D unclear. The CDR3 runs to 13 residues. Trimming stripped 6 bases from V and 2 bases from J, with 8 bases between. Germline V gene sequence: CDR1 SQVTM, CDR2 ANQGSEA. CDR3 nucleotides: TGCAGCGTCCTATCTCCTGGGGCCAACGTCCTGACTTTC. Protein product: CSVLSPGANVLTF.

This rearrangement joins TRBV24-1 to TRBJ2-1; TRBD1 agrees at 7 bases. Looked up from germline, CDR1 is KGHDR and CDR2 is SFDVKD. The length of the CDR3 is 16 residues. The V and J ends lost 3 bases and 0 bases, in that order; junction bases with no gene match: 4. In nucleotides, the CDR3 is TGTGCCACCAGTGATAGTAGGGACAGCTCCTACAATGAGCAGTTCTTC. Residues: CATSDSRDSSYNEQFF.

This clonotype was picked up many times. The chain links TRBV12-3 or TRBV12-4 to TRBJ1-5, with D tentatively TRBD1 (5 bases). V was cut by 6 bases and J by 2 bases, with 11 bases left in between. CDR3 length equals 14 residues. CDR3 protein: CASSLRGGNQPQHF. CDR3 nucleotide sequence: TGTGCCAGCAGCCTACGGGGGGGCAATCAGCCCCAGCATTTT.

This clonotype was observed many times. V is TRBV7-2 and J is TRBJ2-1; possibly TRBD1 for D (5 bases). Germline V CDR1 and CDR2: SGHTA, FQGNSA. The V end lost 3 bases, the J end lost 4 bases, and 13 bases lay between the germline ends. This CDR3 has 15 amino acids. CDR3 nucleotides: TGTGCCAGCAGCTTCGTGGCGGACATTTACAATGAGCAGTTCTTC. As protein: CASSFVADIYNEQFF. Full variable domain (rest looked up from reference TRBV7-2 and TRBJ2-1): GAGVSQSPSNKVTEKGKDVELRCDPISGHTALYWYRQSLGQGLEFLIYFQGNSAPDKSGLPSDRFSAERTGGSVSTLTIQRTQQEDSAVYLCASSFVADIYNEQFFGPGTRLTVL.

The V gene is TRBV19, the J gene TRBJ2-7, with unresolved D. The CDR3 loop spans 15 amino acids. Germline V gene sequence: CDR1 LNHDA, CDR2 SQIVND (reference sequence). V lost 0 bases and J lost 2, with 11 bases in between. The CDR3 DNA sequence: TGTGCCAGTAGTATAGATCACGGCAGGACCTACGAGCAGTACTTC. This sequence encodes CASSIDHGRTYEQYF.

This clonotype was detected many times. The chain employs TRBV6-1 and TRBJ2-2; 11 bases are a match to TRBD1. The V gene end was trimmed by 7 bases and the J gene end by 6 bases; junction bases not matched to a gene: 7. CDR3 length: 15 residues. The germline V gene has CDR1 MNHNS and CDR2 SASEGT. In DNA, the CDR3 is TGTGCCAGCATTAGCCGGGACAGGGGGTCCGGGGAGCTGTTTTTT. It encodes CASISRDRGSGELFF.

This CDR3 reads CASSQDRLLVPGANVLTF. In DNA, the CDR3 is TGTGCCAGCAGCCAGGACAGGCTGTTGGTTCCTGGGGCCAACGTCCTGACTTTC. V usage is TRBV7-2 and J usage is TRBJ2-6, with 7 bases fitting TRBD1. Germline V CDR1 and CDR2: SGHTA, FQGNSA. The CDR3 is made up of 18 amino acids. V trimming: 5 bases; J trimming: 2 bases; junction bases outside the gene matches: 12.

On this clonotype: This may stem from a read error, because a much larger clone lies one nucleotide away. CDR3 loop: CASSTIGGGNTEAFF. For the CDR3, the DNA is TGTGCCAGCAGCACCATTGGGGGTGGGAACACTGAAGCTTTCTTT. The V and J genes are TRBV2 and TRBJ1-1; possible D gene TRBD1, 5 bases. Trimming cost V 6 bases and J 1 base, with 15 bases left between them. There are 15 residues in the CDR3. Per the germline V gene, CDR1 is SNHLY and CDR2 is FYNNEI.

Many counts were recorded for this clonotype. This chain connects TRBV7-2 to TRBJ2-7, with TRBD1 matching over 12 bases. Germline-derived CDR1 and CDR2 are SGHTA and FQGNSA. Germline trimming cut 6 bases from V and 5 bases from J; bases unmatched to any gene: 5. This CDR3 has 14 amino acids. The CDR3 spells CASSRDRGRDEQYF. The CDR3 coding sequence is TGTGCCAGCAGTCGGGACAGGGGGCGCGACGAGCAGTACTTC.

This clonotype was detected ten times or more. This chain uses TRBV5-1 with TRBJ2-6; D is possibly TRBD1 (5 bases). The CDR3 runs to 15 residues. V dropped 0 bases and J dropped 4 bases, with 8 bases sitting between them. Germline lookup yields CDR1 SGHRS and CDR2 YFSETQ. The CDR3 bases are TGCGCCAGCAGCTTGGGACAGACCGGGGCCAACGTCCTGACTTTC. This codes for CASSLGQTGANVLTF.

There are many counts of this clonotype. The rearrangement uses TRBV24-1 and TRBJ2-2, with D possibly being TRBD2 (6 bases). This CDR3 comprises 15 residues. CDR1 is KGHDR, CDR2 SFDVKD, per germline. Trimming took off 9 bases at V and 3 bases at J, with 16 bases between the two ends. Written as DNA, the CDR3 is TGTGCCACCTCGCCTCGGGACTCCTACACCGGGGAGCTGTTTTTT. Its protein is CATSPRDSYTGELFF.

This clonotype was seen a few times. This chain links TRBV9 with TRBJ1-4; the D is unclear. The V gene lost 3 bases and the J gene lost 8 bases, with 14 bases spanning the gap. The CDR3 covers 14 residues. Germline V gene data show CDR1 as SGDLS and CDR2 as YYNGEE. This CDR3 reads CASSATGKEEKLFF. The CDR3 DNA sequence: TGTGCCAGCAGCGCGACCGGGAAAGAGGAAAAACTGTTTTTT.

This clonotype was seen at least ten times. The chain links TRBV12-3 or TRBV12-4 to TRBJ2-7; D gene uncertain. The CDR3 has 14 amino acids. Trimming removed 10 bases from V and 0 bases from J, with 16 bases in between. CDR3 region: CATPIWPNSYEQYF. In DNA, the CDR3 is TGTGCCACCCCTATCTGGCCCAACTCCTACGAGCAGTACTTC.

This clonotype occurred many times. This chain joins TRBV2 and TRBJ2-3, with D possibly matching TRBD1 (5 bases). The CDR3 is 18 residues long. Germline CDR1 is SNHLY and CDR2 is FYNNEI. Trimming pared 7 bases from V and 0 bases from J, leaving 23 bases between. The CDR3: CASTLLRTSGSSTDTQYF. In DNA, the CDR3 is TGTGCCAGCACGTTACTGAGGACATCTGGAAGCAGCACAGATACGCAGTATTTT.

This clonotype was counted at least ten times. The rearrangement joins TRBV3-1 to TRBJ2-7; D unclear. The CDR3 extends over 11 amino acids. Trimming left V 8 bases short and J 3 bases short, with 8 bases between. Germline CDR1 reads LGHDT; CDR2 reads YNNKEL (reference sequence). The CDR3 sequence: CASANIYEQYF. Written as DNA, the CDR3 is TGTGCCAGCGCCAACATCTACGAGCAGTACTTC.

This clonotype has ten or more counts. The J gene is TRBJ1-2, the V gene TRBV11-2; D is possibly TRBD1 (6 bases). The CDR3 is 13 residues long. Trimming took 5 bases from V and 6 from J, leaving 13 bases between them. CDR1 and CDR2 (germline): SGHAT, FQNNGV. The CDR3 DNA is TGTGCCAGCAGCCGACAGGCGGGCCATGGCTACACCTTC. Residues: CASSRQAGHGYTF. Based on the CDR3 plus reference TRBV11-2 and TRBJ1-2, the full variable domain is EAGVAQSPRYKIIEKRQSVAFWCNPISGHATLYWYQQILGQGPKLLIQFQNNGVVDDSQLPKDRFSAERLKGVDSTLKIQPAKLEDSAVYLCASSRQAGHGYTFGSGTRLTVV.

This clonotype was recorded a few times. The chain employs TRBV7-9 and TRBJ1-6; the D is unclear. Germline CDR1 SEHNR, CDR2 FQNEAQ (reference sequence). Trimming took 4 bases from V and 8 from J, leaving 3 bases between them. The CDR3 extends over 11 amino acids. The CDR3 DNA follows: TGTGCCAGCAGCTCGGATTCACCCCTCCACTTT. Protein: CASSSDSPLHF.

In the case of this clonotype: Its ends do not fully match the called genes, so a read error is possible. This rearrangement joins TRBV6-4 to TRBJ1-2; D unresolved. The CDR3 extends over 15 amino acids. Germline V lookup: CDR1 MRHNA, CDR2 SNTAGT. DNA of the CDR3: TGTGCCAGCAGTTACTCTCCAGGTTCACACTATGGCTACACCTTC. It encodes CASSYSPGSHYGYTF.

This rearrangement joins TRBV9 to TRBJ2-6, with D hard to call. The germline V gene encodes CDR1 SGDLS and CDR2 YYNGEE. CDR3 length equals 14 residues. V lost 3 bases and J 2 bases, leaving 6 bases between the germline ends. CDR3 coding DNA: TGTGCCAGCAGCGCCCCCCCTGGGGCCAACGTCCTGACTTTC. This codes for CASSAPPGANVLTF.

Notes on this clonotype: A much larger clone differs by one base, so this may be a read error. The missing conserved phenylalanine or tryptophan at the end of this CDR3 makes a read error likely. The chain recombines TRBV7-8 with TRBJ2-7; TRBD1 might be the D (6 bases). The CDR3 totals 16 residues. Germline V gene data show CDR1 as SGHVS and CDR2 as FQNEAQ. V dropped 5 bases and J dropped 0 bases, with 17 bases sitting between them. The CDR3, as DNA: TGTGCCAGCAGCGGCATTACAGGGACCCTCTCCTACGAGCAGTACCTC. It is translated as CASSGITGTLSYEQYL.

The CDR3 DNA reads as TGCAGCGGCACCGGGACAAAGAACACCGGGGAGCTGTTTTTT. Its translation is CSGTGTKNTGELFF. The gene calls are TRBV29-1 and TRBJ2-2; D is possibly TRBD1 (6 bases). Trimming removed 7 bases at V and 1 base at J, with 13 bases between. This CDR3 is 14 amino acids long. Germline assignment: CDR1 SQVTM and CDR2 ANQGSEA.

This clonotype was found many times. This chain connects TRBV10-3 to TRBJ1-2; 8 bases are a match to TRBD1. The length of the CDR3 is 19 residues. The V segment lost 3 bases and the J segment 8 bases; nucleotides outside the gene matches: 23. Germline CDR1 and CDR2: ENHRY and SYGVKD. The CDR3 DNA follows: TGTGCCATCAGTGATGCGGGACGCAACCCCTCAGGGGGCCTATTGGGCTACACCTTC. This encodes CAISDAGRNPSGGLLGYTF.

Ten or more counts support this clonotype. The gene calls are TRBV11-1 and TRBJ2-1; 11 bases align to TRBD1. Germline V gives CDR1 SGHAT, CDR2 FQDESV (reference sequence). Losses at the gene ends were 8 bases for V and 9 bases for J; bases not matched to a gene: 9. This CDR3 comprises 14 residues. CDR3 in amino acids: CASLARTGGGEQFF. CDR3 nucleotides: TGTGCCAGCCTTGCCCGGACAGGGGGCGGTGAGCAGTTCTTC.

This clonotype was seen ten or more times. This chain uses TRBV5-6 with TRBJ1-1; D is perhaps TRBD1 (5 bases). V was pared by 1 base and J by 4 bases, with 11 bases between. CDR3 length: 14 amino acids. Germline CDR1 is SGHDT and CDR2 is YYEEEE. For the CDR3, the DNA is TGTGCCAGCAGCTTGATTTCGGGGGGCACTGAAGCTTTCTTT. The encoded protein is CASSLISGGTEAFF.